This is a list of T cell receptor beta chains from one sample in a study of T cell changes during pregnancy in multiple sclerosis. Method: immunoSEQ multiplex PCR; TCRdb's copy keeps in-frame clones and lacks some. Here the sample spans some 60,000 clones, about 94% being singletons. The source material was peripheral blood, sampled in the third trimester of pregnancy. All receptors come from a female donor in good health, enrolled as a control in a pregnancy study. The CDR3 runs from the conserved cysteine through the conserved F or W. Each record gives: V gene, J gene, CDR3 protein.

>TRBV18|TRBJ1-1
CASSPPDGVRENTEAFF
>TRBV15|TRBJ1-5
CATSRSTGQTSGQPQHF
>TRBV4-2|TRBJ2-5
CASSPLAGGRETQYF
>TRBV6-1|TRBJ1-2
CASTIGTGIVYGYTF
>TRBV7-3|TRBJ2-1
CASSAGRGGFYNEQFF
>TRBV2|TRBJ1-5
CASSVGGGNQPQHF
>TRBV7-9|TRBJ1-5
CASSLAGGDRPQHF
>TRBV6-1|TRBJ2-7
CASSRTRDAAYEQYF
>TRBV7-3|TRBJ2-5
CASSLSGQETQYF
>TRBV28|TRBJ1-5
CASSWTAQPQHF
>TRBV2|TRBJ1-1
CASRQELNTEAFF
>TRBV18|TRBJ1-2
CASSREGGLSNYGYTF
>TRBV4-3|TRBJ2-5
CASSEVRASGGLQETQYF
>TRBV28|TRBJ1-2
CASNTRTGTGGAGYGYTF
>TRBV5-1|TRBJ1-3
CASSTGRSSGNTIYF
>TRBV5-1|TRBJ2-1
CASSLDASGGANEQFF
>TRBV11-3|TRBJ2-1
CASSLRIGVAGWNEQFF
>TRBV5-1|TRBJ2-2
CASCERTGTTGELFF
>TRBV14|TRBJ2-3
CASSQGFSTQGDTQYF
>TRBV7-2|TRBJ2-5
CASSSQLAGAPQETQYF
>TRBV6-1|TRBJ2-7
CASRWVGREYEQYF
>TRBV6-5|TRBJ2-5
CASSYGAQATQYF
>TRBV13|TRBJ1-1
CASSFDTEAFF
>TRBV19|TRBJ2-1
CASSLQTGSDEQFF
>TRBV2|TRBJ2-5
CATIGLARGETQYF
>TRBV4-1|TRBJ1-2
CASSQVGGGLLSKTGYTF
>TRBV6-1|TRBJ2-7
CASSETSGGAYEQYF
>TRBV7-2|TRBJ2-2
CASSFDRSLNTGELFF
>TRBV19|TRBJ1-1
CASSIRFGQGNTEAFF
>TRBV27|TRBJ2-3
CASSIGTSTDTQYF
>TRBV27|TRBJ2-3
CASGTPEDRPFFDTQYF
>TRBV6-5|TRBJ2-7
CASSYSRGHYEQYF
>TRBV4-1|TRBJ2-1
CASSQDSREALSSYNEQFF
>TRBV5-1|TRBJ2-2
CTTWDRENTGELFF
>TRBV4-1|TRBJ1-2
CASSQDEGSNYGYTF
>TRBV29-1|TRBJ1-2
CSGGQGDYGYTF
>TRBV7-7|TRBJ2-7
CASSLGPGGATASYEQYF
>TRBV5-4|TRBJ2-3
CASSLEISGGPTDTQYF
>TRBV4-3|TRBJ2-1
CASSPRTGPYNEQFF
>TRBV19|TRBJ1-5
CASKKDQGDQPQHF
>TRBV5-1|TRBJ2-7
CASSLKSVTWDSSYEQYF
>TRBV9|TRBJ1-2
CASSSGQGASRQVASNYGYTF
>TRBV19|TRBJ1-3
CASNRQISGNTIYF
>TRBV21-1|TRBJ2-4
CASSHPGLGAKNIQYF
>TRBV11-3|TRBJ2-7
CASGTGVSEQYF